These 3 T cell receptor beta chains share one sample of origin, sequenced in a study of STAT3 mutations in large granular lymphocyte leukemia. Whole-study findings and limits: In T-cell large granular lymphocyte leukemia, about half of patients showed multiple immunodominant subclonotypes.

Their antigens are not known. Profiled with immunoSEQ multiplex PCR; TCRdb holds only in-frame clones, not every one. Found here are roughly 12,000 clones, over 75% of them singletons; the top ten hold roughly nine tenths. Sequencing was performed on peripheral blood mononuclear cells. These receptors were collected from an elderly man with T-cell large granular lymphocyte leukemia. Some clones in this sample may be carry-over from other donors' samples.

V is TRBV7-3 and J is TRBJ1-1; 7 bases agree with TRBD1. Unmatched junction bases numbered 12, after V lost 5 bases and J lost 0 bases. Looked up from germline, CDR1 is SGHTA and CDR2 is FQGTGA. The CDR3 consists of 17 residues. As DNA, the CDR3 is TGTGCCAGCAGCAACCACGACACACAGGGGATGAACACTGAAGCTTTCTTT. The encoded protein is CASSNHDTQGMNTEAFF.

The chain links TRBV4-1 to TRBJ1-5; tentatively, D is TRBD1 (5 bases). V was shortened by 4 bases and J by 7 bases, with 20 bases between the two germline ends. This CDR3 is built from 16 residues. Germline V CDR1 and CDR2: MGHRA, YSYEKL. The CDR3 region is CASSPSGGGWEQPQHF. The CDR3 nucleotides are TGCGCCAGCAGCCCATCGGGTGGGGGGTGGGAGCAGCCCCAGCATTTT.

The chain links TRBV7-9 to TRBJ1-1; D is uncertain. Trimming left V 1 base short and J 1 base short, with 10 bases between. The germline gives CDR1 SEHNR, CDR2 FQNEAQ (reference sequence). This CDR3 contains 15 residues. CDR3 amino acids: CASSLGLPTNTEAFF. CDR3 sequence (DNA): TGTGCCAGCAGCTTAGGACTTCCCACGAACACTGAAGCTTTCTTT.